A single sample gave rise to the 27 T cell receptor beta chains below, sequenced in a study of T cell repertoires in urothelial bladder cancer. Sequenced by immunoSEQ multiplex PCR; TCRdb stores in-frame clones only, minus some. Among almost 9,000 clones listed, 50% to 75% were seen once. The sequenced material came from tumor-infiltrating cells from bladder cancer. The origin of the receptors is a human donor with urothelial carcinoma.

V and J are TRBV5-4 and TRBJ2-1; no definite D call. Germline V gene data show CDR1 as SGHNT and CDR2 as YYREEE (reference sequence). V was pared by 0 bases and J by 0 bases, with 7 bases between. This CDR3 comprises 15 residues. CDR3 protein: CASSLDTSSYNEQFF. As DNA, the CDR3 is TGTGCCAGCAGCTTGGACACGAGCTCCTACAATGAGCAGTTCTTC.

This clone turned up a few times. The sample carries other DNA sequences with the same CDR3. The chain is built from TRBV30 and TRBJ1-6; D not resolved. The CDR3 sequence is 14 residues long. Germline V gene sequence: CDR1 GTSNPN, CDR2 SVGIG (reference sequence). With 0 bases removed from V and 9 bases from J, the gap between germline ends came to 12 bases. The CDR3 loop reads CAWSVGLGGSPLHF. CDR3 nucleotide sequence: TGTGCCTGGAGTGTGGGTCTCGGAGGTTCACCCCTCCACTTT.

The J gene is TRBJ1-6, the V gene TRBV5-1; tentatively, D is TRBD1 (6 bases). The germline CDR1 and CDR2 sequences are SGHRS and YFSETQ. Trimming took off 4 bases at V and 6 bases at J, with 14 bases between the two ends. This CDR3 is built from 15 residues. CDR3 region: CASSILTGANSPLHF. The CDR3 nucleotides are TGCGCCAGCAGCATCCTGACGGGGGCTAATTCACCCCTCCACTTT.

The chain is built from TRBV6-1 and TRBJ1-3; no firm D call. V was pared by 0 bases and J by 6 bases, with 18 bases between. Germline CDR1 and CDR2: MNHNS and SASEGT. The CDR3 length is 17 residues. The CDR3, as DNA: TGTGCCAGCAGTGAAGCAGGGAGATGGGGATGGATAAACACCATATATTTT. It translates to CASSEAGRWGWINTIYF.

The rearrangement uses TRBV5-1 and TRBJ2-5; D remains unclear. With 7 bases removed from V and 1 base from J, the gap between germline ends came to 5 bases. The CDR3 runs to 11 residues. CDR1 SGHRS and CDR2 YFSETQ come from the germline V gene. The CDR3 here is CASSLQETQYF. The CDR3 nucleotides are TGCGCCAGCTCGCTCCAAGAGACCCAGTACTTC.

This clone was seen once. The chain is built from TRBV11-3 and TRBJ1-2; D not certain. The germline V and J ends were trimmed by 0 bases and 2 bases, with 1 base remaining between them. The germline gives CDR1 SGHNT, CDR2 YENEEA. This CDR3 contains 12 residues. As DNA, the CDR3 is TGTGCCAGCAGCTTAGAGAACTATGGCTACACCTTC. Translating it yields CASSLENYGYTF.

This clone has just a few counts. This chain links TRBV7-8 with TRBJ2-7; 8 bases are a match to TRBD1. This CDR3 has 14 amino acids. From germline, CDR1 is SGHVS and CDR2 FQNEAQ. Trimming cost V 1 base and J 3 bases; bases outside gene matches: 2. CDR3 DNA sequence: TGTGCCAGCAGCTTAGGGACAGGGTACTACGAGCAGTACTTC. Amino acid sequence: CASSLGTGYYEQYF.

The chain couples TRBV9 to TRBJ2-2; possibly TRBD1 for D (5 bases). V gave up 0 bases and J gave up 3 bases, with 9 bases separating them. In germline, CDR1 is SGDLS, CDR2 YYNGEE. The CDR3 spans 15 residues. The DNA for the CDR3 is TGTGCCAGCAGCGTAGTTGCAGGGTACACCGGGGAGCTGTTTTTT. Translating gives CASSVVAGYTGELFF.

CDR3 loop: CASSGTSGGTYTGELFF. The CDR3 DNA follows: TGCGCCAGCAGCGGCACTAGCGGGGGGACGTACACCGGGGAGCTGTTTTTT. The V call is TRBV5-1, the J call TRBJ2-2; 12 bases line up with TRBD2. Germline loops: CDR1 SGHRS, CDR2 YFSETQ. J gave up 3 bases and V 4 bases, and 7 bases lay outside the gene matches. The CDR3 has 17 amino acids.

This chain links TRBV29-1 with TRBJ1-2; D ambiguous. This CDR3 is built from 13 residues. Germline V gene sequence: CDR1 SQVTM, CDR2 ANQGSEA. The V gene lost 6 bases and the J gene lost 3 bases, with 14 bases spanning the gap. CDR3 bases: TGCAGCGTCGAGTCAGCGTTGGACTATGGCTACACCTTC. Protein product: CSVESALDYGYTF. The full variable domain, with the rest looked up from reference TRBV29-1 and TRBJ1-2, is SAVISQKPSRDICQRGTSLTIQCQVDSQVTMMFWYRQQPGQSLTLIATANQGSEATYESGFVIDKFPISRPNLTFSTLTVSNMSPEDSSIYLCSVESALDYGYTFGSGTRLTVV.

The chain carries TRBV30 and TRBJ1-6; the D is unclear. V was cut by 0 bases and J by 10 bases, with 7 bases left in between. This CDR3 has 12 residues. From germline, CDR1 is GTSNPN and CDR2 SVGIG (reference sequence). CDR3 coding DNA: TGTGCCTGGAGTGTACCCACGTCACCCCTCCACTTT. Encoded protein: CAWSVPTSPLHF. Full variable domain (outside the CDR3, taken from reference TRBV30 and TRBJ1-6): SQTIHQWPATLVQPVGSPLSLECTVEGTSNPNLYWYRQAAGRGLQLLFYSVGIGQISSEVPQNLSASRPQDRQFILSSKKLLLSDSGFYLCAWSVPTSPLHFGNGTRLTVT.

This rearrangement joins TRBV10-3 to TRBJ2-3, with TRBD2 identical over 10 bases. The trim removed 10 bases at V and 4 bases at J, leaving 5 bases unmatched. From germline, CDR1 is ENHRY and CDR2 SYGVKD. The CDR3 is 13 residues long. The CDR3 region has the DNA TGTGCCACGACTAGCGGGTTGGCAGATACGCAGTATTTT. This sequence encodes CATTSGLADTQYF.

J is TRBJ1-4 and V is TRBV30, with 8 positions matching TRBD1. This CDR3 region has 16 residues. With V trimmed by 0 bases and J by 5 bases, 8 bases remained unmatched. Germline loops: CDR1 GTSNPN, CDR2 SVGIG (reference sequence). In DNA form, the CDR3 reads TGTGCCTGGAGTGTGTACCCGGGACAGGAAAATGAAAAACTGTTTTTT. This sequence encodes CAWSVYPGQENEKLFF.

The chain joins TRBV30 to TRBJ2-7, with D unresolved. With 2 bases removed from V and 4 bases from J, the gap between germline ends came to 9 bases. In germline, CDR1 is GTSNPN, CDR2 SVGIG (reference sequence). The CDR3 loop spans 12 amino acids. Written as DNA, the CDR3 is TGTGCCTGGAGTCTCAACAGATACGAGCAGTACTTC. It is translated as CAWSLNRYEQYF.

V gene TRBV29-1 combines with J gene TRBJ1-2; TRBD1 might be the D (6 bases). Trimming pared 3 bases from V and 8 bases from J, leaving 13 bases between. The CDR3 consists of 12 residues. CDR1 is SQVTM and CDR2 is ANQGSEA in the germline V gene. CDR3 DNA: TGCAGCGTTGAGTCAGGGGTTAGAGGCTACACCTTC. This sequence encodes CSVESGVRGYTF.

The chain links TRBV7-9 to TRBJ2-7, with D perhaps TRBD1 (5 bases). The CDR3 is made up of 13 amino acids. Germline loops: CDR1 SEHNR, CDR2 FQNEAQ (reference sequence). With 5 bases removed from V and 6 bases from J, the gap between germline ends came to 14 bases. The CDR3 DNA reads as TGTGCCAGCAGCCCAGGGTGGAAGAGCGAGCAGTACTTC. Amino acid sequence: CASSPGWKSEQYF.

This rearrangement joins TRBV18 to TRBJ1-4; 8 bases agree with TRBD1. CDR1 KGHSH and CDR2 LQKENI come from the germline V gene. V shed 5 bases, J shed 1 base, and the junction held 21 bases outside the gene matches. The CDR3 totals 21 residues. The CDR3 is CASSFAGTTTGGPQTNEKLFF. In nucleotides, the CDR3 is TGTGCCAGCTCATTCGCCGGGACTACTACAGGGGGACCGCAAACTAATGAAAAACTGTTTTTT.

The chain joins TRBV6-5 to TRBJ1-5; perhaps TRBD1 as D (5 bases). The CDR3 runs to 14 residues. Germline V gives CDR1 MNHEY, CDR2 SVGAGI. Trimming pared 0 bases from V and 3 bases from J, leaving 6 bases between. The CDR3 spells CASSYSRVNQPQHF. CDR3 DNA: TGTGCCAGCAGTTACTCCAGGGTCAATCAGCCCCAGCATTTT.

The J gene is TRBJ1-4, the V gene TRBV25-1; 9 bases are shared with TRBD1. The ends lost 5 bases at V and 10 bases at J; junction bases unmatched: 11. The germline CDR1 and CDR2 sequences are MGHDK and SYGVNS. The CDR3 spans 15 residues. Written as DNA, the CDR3 is TGTGCCAGCAGTAAAACATGGGACAGGGAGGGAAAACTGTTTTTT. Translated: CASSKTWDREGKLFF.

This chain uses TRBV10-3 with TRBJ1-5; the D is unclear. CDR1 ENHRY and CDR2 SYGVKD come from the germline V gene. This CDR3 spans 16 amino acids. The V end lost 3 bases, the J end lost 5 bases, and 17 bases lay between the germline ends. CDR3 nucleotide sequence: TGTGCCATCAGTGACTATGGCCACCTCGGAGATCAGCCCCAGCATTTT. Residues: CAISDYGHLGDQPQHF.

The chain recombines TRBV7-8 with TRBJ1-1, with TRBD1 identical over 8 bases. V gave up 1 base and J gave up 1 base; unmatched junction bases: 8. The CDR3 contains 17 residues. Germline CDR1 reads SGHVS; CDR2 reads FQNEAQ. The CDR3 spells CASSLGPRDRKNTEAFF. CDR3 in DNA: TGTGCCAGCAGCTTAGGTCCTCGGGACAGGAAGAACACTGAAGCTTTCTTT.

This chain joins TRBV5-7 and TRBJ2-3; 7 nucleotides line up with TRBD1. TRBV5-7 is an ORF, and what it does is uncertain. V gave up 2 bases and J gave up 6 bases; unmatched junction bases: 3. CDR3 length: 13 residues. The chain's CDR3 is CASSFGRGDTQYF. The CDR3 coding sequence is TGTGCCAGCAGCTTTGGCAGGGGGGATACGCAGTATTTT.

The V and J genes are TRBV7-9 and TRBJ1-6; D is perhaps TRBD1 (6 bases). Per germline, CDR1 SEHNR and CDR2 FQNEAQ (reference sequence). V was trimmed by 5 bases and J by 11 bases, leaving 13 bases between them. The CDR3 consists of 13 residues. CDR3 sequence reads: CASSLGGGPPLHF. CDR3 nucleotides: TGTGCCAGCAGCCTTGGAGGGGGTCCACCCCTCCACTTT. Full variable domain (rest looked up from reference TRBV7-9 and TRBJ1-6): DTGVSQNPRHKITKRGQNVTFRCDPISEHNRLYWYRQTLGQGPEFLTYFQNEAQLEKSRLLSDRFSAERPKGSFSTLEIQRTEQGDSAMYLCASSLGGGPPLHFGNGTRLTVT.

The chain joins TRBV7-2 to TRBJ2-5; D gene unclear. Trimming removed 2 bases from V and 7 bases from J, with 8 bases in between. The V gene's germline CDR1 is SGHTA and CDR2 FQGNSA. The length of the CDR3 is 12 residues. The chain's CDR3 is CASSLSPMTQYF. CDR3 in DNA: TGTGCCAGCAGCTTATCGCCAATGACCCAGTACTTC. The complete variable domain, with remaining parts taken from reference TRBV7-2 and TRBJ2-5, reads GAGVSQSPSNKVTEKGKDVELRCDPISGHTALYWYRQSLGQGLEFLIYFQGNSAPDKSGLPSDRFSAERTGGSVSTLTIQRTQQEDSAVYLCASSLSPMTQYFGPGTRLLVL.

The V gene is TRBV6-1, the J gene TRBJ1-5; possibly TRBD1 for D (6 bases). The CDR3 covers 12 residues. Germline V gives CDR1 MNHNS, CDR2 SASEGT. With 8 bases removed from V and 6 bases from J, the gap between germline ends came to 11 bases. CDR3 sequence (DNA): TGTGCCAGCGGGGGGGCGGTTCAGCCCCAGCATTTT. Translation: CASGGAVQPQHF.

The chain employs TRBV2 and TRBJ2-3, with D tentatively TRBD2 (5 bases). Trimming took off 6 bases at V and 1 base at J, with 14 bases between the two ends. Germline V CDR1 and CDR2: SNHLY, FYNNEI. The CDR3 spans 15 residues. The CDR3 loop is CASRSWTGGTDTQYF. The CDR3 nucleotides read TGTGCCAGCAGGTCTTGGACCGGGGGCACAGATACGCAGTATTTT.

V gene TRBV4-1 combines with J gene TRBJ2-1, with TRBD2 matching over 8 bases. Trimming took 1 base from V and 8 from J; bases not matched to a gene: 13. Germline V gene data show CDR1 as MGHRA and CDR2 as YSYEKL. The CDR3 is 17 amino acids. The CDR3 loop reads CASSQGPGSGGRHEQFF. CDR3 DNA sequence: TGCGCCAGCAGCCAAGGCCCTGGGAGCGGGGGCCGTCATGAGCAGTTCTTC.